The rows below give T cell receptor beta chains drawn from one sample of a study of regulatory T cells in long-lasting Graves disease. One entry per CDR3 protein, called by TCRdb with MiXCR from the multiplex PCR reads. The data show just over 600,000 distinct CDR3 sequences, roughly 15% seen once. The data were also submitted as part of a second study, on T cells in Graves' hyperthyroidism and ophthalmopathy.

The starting material was peripheral blood mononuclear cells (PBMCs), obtained at new diagnosis, from a patient treated with antithyroid drugs. The source of these receptors is a woman in her 30s with Graves disease. The conserved cysteine and the conserved F or W are not part of the CDR3 here.

TRBV28	TRBJ1-5	ASSTRTVLDQPQH
TRBV12-3/TRBV12-4	TRBJ1-5	ASSLLGGLRGWGSQH
TRBV3-1	TRBJ1-3	ASAGLAGNTIY
TRBV5-1	TRBJ2-4	ASSWGTDLAKNIQY
TRBV11-2	TRBJ2-5	ASSPAGVETQY
TRBV6-1	TRBJ1-1	AGSEAPRTEAF
TRBV24-1	TRBJ1-1	ATSDWNTHRGAF
TRBV7-2	TRBJ2-7	ASSLIAGGTYEQY
TRBV28	TRBJ1-1	ASSLLAEMNTEAF
TRBV3-1	TRBJ1-2	ASSPGAGHYGYT
TRBV7-9	TRBJ1-4	ASSSTNEKLF
TRBV27	TRBJ2-7	ASSPYRQGPSGEQY
TRBV28	TRBJ1-1	ASSCGTGLEAF
TRBV20-1	TRBJ2-7	SAQRLAGATYEQY
TRBV28	TRBJ1-6	ASSLRGWKNSPLH
TRBV7-2	TRBJ1-2	ASSLGGGRGYT
TRBV7-9	TRBJ1-4	ASSLRPLATLNEKLF
TRBV7-8	TRBJ2-1	ASSLEGMEQF
TRBV7-2	TRBJ2-1	ASSLVGSGQSSYNEQF
TRBV28	TRBJ1-2	ASRTGGDYGYT
TRBV28	TRBJ2-1	ASSPRSHEQF
TRBV6-1	TRBJ2-7	ASSRPGQMNSYEQY
TRBV5-1	TRBJ1-6	ASSLWGHDNSPLH
TRBV18	TRBJ2-5	ASSPGLGQETQY
TRBV18	TRBJ2-7	ASSQAVGTGRYEQY
TRBV4-1	TRBJ2-3	ASSQDAAGSTDTQY
TRBV7-9	TRBJ1-4	ASSFDTNEKLF
TRBV12-3/TRBV12-4	TRBJ1-3	ASSHDTGTGNTIY
TRBV11-1	TRBJ2-1	ASSGRRGNEQF
TRBV20-1	TRBJ1-1	SASVYRGLGTEAF
TRBV7-2	TRBJ2-3	ASSLVMADTQY
TRBV6-1	TRBJ2-7	ASSPISGSSYEQY
TRBV7-8	TRBJ1-3	ASAEGVFSGNTIY
TRBV11-3	TRBJ1-1	ASSPLGTSEAF
TRBV6-9	TRBJ1-4	ASSYSSTGVEKLF
TRBV29-1	TRBJ2-7	SVEGGYEQY
TRBV12-3/TRBV12-4	TRBJ2-5	ASSPRTSGGPQETQY
TRBV10-3	TRBJ1-2	AISEVRGGGYT
TRBV27	TRBJ1-2	ASRPGGQLSYT
TRBV6-1	TRBJ1-1	ASGGVGFNSEAF
TRBV12-3/TRBV12-4	TRBJ2-1	ASSLTGTGASIEQF